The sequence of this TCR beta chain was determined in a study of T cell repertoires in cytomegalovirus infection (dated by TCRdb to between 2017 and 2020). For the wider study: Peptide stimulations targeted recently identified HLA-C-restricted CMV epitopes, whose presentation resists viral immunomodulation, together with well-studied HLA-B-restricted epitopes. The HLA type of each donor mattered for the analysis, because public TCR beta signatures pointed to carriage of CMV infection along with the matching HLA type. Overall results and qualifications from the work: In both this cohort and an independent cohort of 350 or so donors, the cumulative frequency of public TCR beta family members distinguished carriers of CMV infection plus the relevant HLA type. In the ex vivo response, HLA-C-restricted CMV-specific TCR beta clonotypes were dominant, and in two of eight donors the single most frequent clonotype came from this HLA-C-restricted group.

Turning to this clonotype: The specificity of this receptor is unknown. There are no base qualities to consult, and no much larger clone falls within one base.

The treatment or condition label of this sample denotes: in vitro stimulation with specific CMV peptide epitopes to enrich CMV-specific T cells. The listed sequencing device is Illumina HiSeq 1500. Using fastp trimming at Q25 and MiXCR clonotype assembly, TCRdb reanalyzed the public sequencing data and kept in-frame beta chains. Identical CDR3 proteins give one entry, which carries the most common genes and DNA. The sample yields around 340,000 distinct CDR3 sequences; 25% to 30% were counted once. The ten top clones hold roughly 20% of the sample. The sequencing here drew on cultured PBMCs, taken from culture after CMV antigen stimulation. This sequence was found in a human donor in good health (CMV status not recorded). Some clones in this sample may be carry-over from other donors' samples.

This receptor carries the CDR3 CASRAGAVYYEQYF. The nucleotides are TGTGCCAGCAGGGCAGGGGCGGTTTACTACGAGCAGTACTTC. The chain couples TRBV28 to TRBJ2-7; TRBD1 might be the D gene, on 6 matching bases. Spanning cysteine to phenylalanine, the CDR3 consists of 14 amino acids. Only the CDR3 region is kept as DNA, spanning 42 bases read in frame from base 1. The germline V gene provides CDR1 MDHEN and CDR2 SYDVKM. The V and J ends are trimmed by 6 bases and 3 bases, leaving 15 bases between them.